This T cell receptor beta chain was captured by sequencing in a study of cytomegalovirus exposure and HLA in healthy donors. Germline V gene data show CDR1 as SGHTA and CDR2 as FQGNSA. Between the trimmed V and J ends, which lost 3 bases and 4 bases, there was a span of 7 bases. This CDR3 is 13 amino acids long. Libraries were prepared by immunoSEQ multiplex PCR; TCRdb keeps only in-frame clonotypes and omits some of them. This sample has 200,000 or so clones, with more than 65% found just once. The clonotype was recovered from a woman in her thirties in good health and CMV-seropositive. Sequenced: PBMCs. V gene TRBV7-2 combines with J gene TRBJ1-5; D ambiguous. This CDR3 is CASSFGENQPQHF. The CDR3 DNA sequence: TGTGCCAGCAGCTTCGGGGAAAATCAGCCCCAGCATTTT. Complete variable domain (other parts from reference TRBV7-2 and TRBJ1-5): GAGVSQSPSNKVTEKGKDVELRCDPISGHTALYWYRQSLGQGLEFLIYFQGNSAPDKSGLPSDRFSAERTGGSVSTLTIQRTQQEDSAVYLCASSFGENQPQHFGDGTRLSIL.